These T cell receptor beta chains were read from a single sample in a study of T cell repertoires in cytomegalovirus infection. TCRdb reprocessed the reads with MiXCR, giving one entry per CDR3 protein. The sample has 110,000 or so distinct CDR3 sequences, 30% seen once. No antigen has been assigned to these receptors. The sample here was CD8+ T cells from cultured PBMCs, taken from culture after CMV antigen stimulation. These receptor sequences come from a human donor in good health (CMV status not recorded). Some clones in this sample may be carry-over from other donors' samples. The CDR3 runs from the conserved cysteine through the conserved F or W. The order of the fields is CDR3 protein, clone size, V gene, CDR3 length, J gene. The listing skips clone size in some rows; elsewhere it reads once, few, many or a size class.

cdr3_aa: CASSYGQGHYEQYF
clone_size: NA
v_call: TRBV6-5
cdr3_length: 14
j_call: TRBJ2-7

cdr3_aa: CASRDYGVLTDTQYF
clone_size: many
v_call: TRBV2
cdr3_length: 15
j_call: TRBJ2-3

cdr3_aa: CASSLDSQGVFYEQYF
clone_size: NA
v_call: TRBV7-2
cdr3_length: 16
j_call: TRBJ2-7

cdr3_aa: CASSYWTGRVNEQYF
clone_size: few
v_call: TRBV6-2/TRBV6-3
cdr3_length: 15
j_call: TRBJ2-7

cdr3_aa: CASSEYFPGPPDNEQFF
clone_size: few
v_call: TRBV25-1
cdr3_length: 17
j_call: TRBJ2-1

cdr3_aa: CASSQDQWGSGSEETQYF
clone_size: few
v_call: TRBV4-1
cdr3_length: 18
j_call: TRBJ2-5

cdr3_aa: CASSPSGAEGRNEQFF
clone_size: NA
v_call: TRBV5-4
cdr3_length: 16
j_call: TRBJ2-1

cdr3_aa: CASSGLRGGNYGYTF
clone_size: NA
v_call: TRBV7-6
cdr3_length: 15
j_call: TRBJ1-2

cdr3_aa: CASSSRGRKQPQHF
clone_size: many
v_call: TRBV28
cdr3_length: 14
j_call: TRBJ1-5

cdr3_aa: CASSLEGGKTEAFF
clone_size: few
v_call: TRBV5-1
cdr3_length: 14
j_call: TRBJ1-1

cdr3_aa: CSAPGLAGPEGNEQFF
clone_size: many
v_call: TRBV20-1
cdr3_length: 16
j_call: TRBJ2-1

cdr3_aa: CASSSSRYEQFF
clone_size: NA
v_call: TRBV7-8
cdr3_length: 12
j_call: TRBJ2-1

cdr3_aa: CASSPLASALSTDTQYF
clone_size: NA
v_call: TRBV7-9
cdr3_length: 17
j_call: TRBJ2-3

cdr3_aa: CASSSEETQYF
clone_size: NA
v_call: TRBV9
cdr3_length: 11
j_call: TRBJ2-5

cdr3_aa: CASSLTGGLNEKLFF
clone_size: NA
v_call: TRBV7-3
cdr3_length: 15
j_call: TRBJ1-4

cdr3_aa: CASSMTTGAFYGYTF
clone_size: few
v_call: TRBV19
cdr3_length: 15
j_call: TRBJ1-2

cdr3_aa: CASSQSHTGTGGFGELFF
clone_size: NA
v_call: TRBV23-1
cdr3_length: 18
j_call: TRBJ2-2

cdr3_aa: CASSPFRANTGELFF
clone_size: NA
v_call: TRBV6-2/TRBV6-3
cdr3_length: 15
j_call: TRBJ2-2

cdr3_aa: CASSLAKAGPNYGYTF
clone_size: NA
v_call: TRBV7-9
cdr3_length: 16
j_call: TRBJ1-2

cdr3_aa: CASSGQGGAGREQYF
clone_size: few
v_call: TRBV27
cdr3_length: 15
j_call: TRBJ2-7